The sequence of this T cell receptor (beta chain) was determined in a study of regulatory T cells in long-lasting Graves disease. Time point meaning: persistent/refractory GD, antithyroid drugs over 5 years with positive TRAb. Scientists built the TCR library using RNA that was extracted from PBMCs. American Thyroid Association guidelines were used to diagnose Graves' disease. Roughly 10 milliliters of peripheral blood went into EDTA tubes. The CDR3 has 14 amino acids. Germline V CDR1 and CDR2: SGHRS, YFSETQ. Trimming cost V 3 bases and J 2 bases; bases outside gene matches: 2. This clonotype was seen many times. Antigen unknown. Sequencing libraries for TCR beta were prepared with iRepertoire HTBI primers and Arm-PCR of CDR3 regions. Each CDR3 protein gets one entry after TCRdb re-called the multiplex PCR reads with MiXCR. The sample records more than 350,000 distinct CDR3 sequences, roughly 21% being singletons.

Study results and limitations: TRBV28, TRBJ1-2 and TRBJ2-5 were segments that persistent disease favored. Examination was confined to peripheral blood, excluding thyroid tissue.

The sequence was obtained from a female donor with Graves disease. The sequenced sample was peripheral blood mononuclear cells (PBMCs), obtained when the disease was refractory, from a patient treated with antithyroid drugs. The chain links TRBV5-1 to TRBJ2-7, with TRBD2 matching over 10 bases. CDR3 nucleotide sequence: TGCGCCAGCAGCTCGGGACTAGCGACCTACGAGCAGTACTTC. Its protein product is CASSSGLATYEQYF.